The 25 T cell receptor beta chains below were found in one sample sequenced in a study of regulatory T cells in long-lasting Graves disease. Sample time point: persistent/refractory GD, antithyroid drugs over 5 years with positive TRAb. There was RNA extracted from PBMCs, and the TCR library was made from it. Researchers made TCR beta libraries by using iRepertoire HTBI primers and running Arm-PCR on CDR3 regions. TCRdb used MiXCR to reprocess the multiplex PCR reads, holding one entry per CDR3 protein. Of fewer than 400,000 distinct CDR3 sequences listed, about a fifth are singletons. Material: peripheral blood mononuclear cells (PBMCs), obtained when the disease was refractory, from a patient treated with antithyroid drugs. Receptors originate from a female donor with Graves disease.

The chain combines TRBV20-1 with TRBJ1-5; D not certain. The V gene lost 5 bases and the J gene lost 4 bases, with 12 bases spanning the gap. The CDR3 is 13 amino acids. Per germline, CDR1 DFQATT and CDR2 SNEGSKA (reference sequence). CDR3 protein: CSASPGYNQPQHF. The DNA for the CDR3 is TGCAGTGCTTCCCCAGGTTATAATCAGCCCCAGCATTTT.

DNA of the CDR3: TGTGCCAGCAGCTTAAGGGTCGCTGAAGCTTTCTTT. This translates into CASSLRVAEAFF. V usage is TRBV7-2 and J usage is TRBJ1-1, with no clear D. V was cut by 2 bases and J by 6 bases, with 7 bases left in between. The germline gives CDR1 SGHTA, CDR2 FQGNSA. This CDR3 has 12 amino acids.

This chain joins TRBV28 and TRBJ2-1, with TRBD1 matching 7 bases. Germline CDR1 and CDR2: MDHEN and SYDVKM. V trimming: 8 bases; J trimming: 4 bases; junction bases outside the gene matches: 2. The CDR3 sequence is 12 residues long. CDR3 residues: CASWDSYNEQFF. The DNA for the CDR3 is TGTGCCAGCTGGGACAGTTACAATGAGCAGTTCTTC.

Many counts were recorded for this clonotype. CDR3 sequence: CASSLELTGIYEQYF. CDR3 bases: TGTGCCAGCAGCTTGGAGTTGACAGGGATCTACGAGCAGTACTTC. V is TRBV11-2 and J is TRBJ2-7, with 7 nucleotides matching TRBD1. The CDR3 extends over 15 amino acids. The germline V gene has CDR1 SGHAT and CDR2 FQNNGV. Trimming removed 3 bases from V and 3 bases from J; junction bases left unmatched: 8. Full variable domain (outside the CDR3, taken from reference TRBV11-2 and TRBJ2-7): EAGVAQSPRYKIIEKRQSVAFWCNPISGHATLYWYQQILGQGPKLLIQFQNNGVVDDSQLPKDRFSAERLKGVDSTLKIQPAKLEDSAVYLCASSLELTGIYEQYFGPGTRLTVT.

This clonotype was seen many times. CDR3 in DNA: TGTGCCAGCAGTGTCAGTGACTGGGTCTACGAGCAGTACTTC. The encoded protein is CASSVSDWVYEQYF. The chain is built from TRBV6-1 and TRBJ2-7; D not resolved. CDR1 and CDR2 from the germline V gene are MNHNS and SASEGT. The length of the CDR3 is 14 residues. The ends were cut back, 4 bases at V and 3 bases at J, with 13 bases in the middle.

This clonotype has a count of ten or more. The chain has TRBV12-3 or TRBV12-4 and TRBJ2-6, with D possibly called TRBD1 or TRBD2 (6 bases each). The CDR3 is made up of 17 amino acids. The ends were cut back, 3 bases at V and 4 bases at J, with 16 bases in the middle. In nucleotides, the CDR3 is TGTGCCAGCAGTTTCTTCGGGGGCAGCCTAGGGGCCAACGTCCTGACTTTC. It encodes CASSFFGGSLGANVLTF.

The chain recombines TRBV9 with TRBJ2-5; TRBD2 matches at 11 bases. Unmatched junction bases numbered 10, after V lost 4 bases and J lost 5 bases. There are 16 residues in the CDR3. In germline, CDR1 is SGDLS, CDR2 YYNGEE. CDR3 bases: TGTGCCAGCAGCCCGCGACTAGCGGGAAAGGGCGAGACCCAGTACTTC. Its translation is CASSPRLAGKGETQYF. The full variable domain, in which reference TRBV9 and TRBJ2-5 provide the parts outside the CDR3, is DSGVTQTPKHLITATGQRVTLRCSPRSGDLSVYWYQQSLDQGLQFLIQYYNGEERAKGNILERFSAQQFPDLHSELNLSSLELGDSALYFCASSPRLAGKGETQYFGPGTRLLVL.

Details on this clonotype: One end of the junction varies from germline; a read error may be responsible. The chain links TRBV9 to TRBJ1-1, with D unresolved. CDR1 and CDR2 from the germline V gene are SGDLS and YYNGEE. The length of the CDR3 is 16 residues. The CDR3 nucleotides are TGTGCCGGCAGCATAGCCGCCGCGACCTCAAACACTGAAGCTTTCTTT. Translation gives CAGSIAAATSNTEAFF.

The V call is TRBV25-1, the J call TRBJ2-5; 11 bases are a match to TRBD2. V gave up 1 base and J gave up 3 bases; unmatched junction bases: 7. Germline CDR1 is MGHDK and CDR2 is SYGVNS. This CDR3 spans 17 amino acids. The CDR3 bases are TGTGCCAGCAGTGAATCCCGACCGGGACTAGCGGAAGAGACCCAGTACTTC. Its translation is CASSESRPGLAEETQYF.

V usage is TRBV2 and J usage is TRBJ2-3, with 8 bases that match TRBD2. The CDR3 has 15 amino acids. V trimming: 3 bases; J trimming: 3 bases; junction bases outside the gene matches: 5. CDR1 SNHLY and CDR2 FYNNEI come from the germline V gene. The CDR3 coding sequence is TGTGCCAGCAGTGACAATAGCGGGATTACAGATACGCAGTATTTT. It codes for CASSDNSGITDTQYF.

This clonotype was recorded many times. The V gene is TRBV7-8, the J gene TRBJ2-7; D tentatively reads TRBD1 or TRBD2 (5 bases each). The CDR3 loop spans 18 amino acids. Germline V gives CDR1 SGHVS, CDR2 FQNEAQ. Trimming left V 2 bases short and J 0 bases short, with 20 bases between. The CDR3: CASSLPSEGPVNSYEQYF. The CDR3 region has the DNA TGTGCCAGCAGCTTACCGTCTGAGGGGCCCGTAAACTCCTACGAGCAGTACTTC.

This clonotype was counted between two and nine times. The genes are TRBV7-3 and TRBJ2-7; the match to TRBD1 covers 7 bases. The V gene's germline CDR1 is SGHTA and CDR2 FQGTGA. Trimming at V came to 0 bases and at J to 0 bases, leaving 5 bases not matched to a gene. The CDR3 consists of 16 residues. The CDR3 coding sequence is TGTGCCAGCAGCTTAACCCCGGACAGGAGCTCCTACGAGCAGTACTTC. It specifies CASSLTPDRSSYEQYF.

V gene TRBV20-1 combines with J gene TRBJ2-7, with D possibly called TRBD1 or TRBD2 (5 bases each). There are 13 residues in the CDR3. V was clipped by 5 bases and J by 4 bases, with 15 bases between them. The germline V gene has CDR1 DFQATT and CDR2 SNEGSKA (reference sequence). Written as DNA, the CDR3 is TGCAGTGCTCTCCGGGACGAGGCTTACGAGCAGTACTTC. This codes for CSALRDEAYEQYF.

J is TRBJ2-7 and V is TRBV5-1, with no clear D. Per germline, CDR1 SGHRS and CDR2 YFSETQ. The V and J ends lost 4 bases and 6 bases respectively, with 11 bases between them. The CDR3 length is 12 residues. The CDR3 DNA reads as TGCGCCAGCAGCAAACTCGGTGGCGAGCAGTACTTC. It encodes CASSKLGGEQYF.

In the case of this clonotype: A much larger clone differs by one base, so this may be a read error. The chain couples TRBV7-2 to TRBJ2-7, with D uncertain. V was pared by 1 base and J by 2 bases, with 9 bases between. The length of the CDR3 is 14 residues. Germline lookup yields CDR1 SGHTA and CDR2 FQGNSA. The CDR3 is CASSLGQQTYEQYF. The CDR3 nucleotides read TGTGCCAGCAGCTTAGGACAACAGACCTACGAGCAGTACTTC.

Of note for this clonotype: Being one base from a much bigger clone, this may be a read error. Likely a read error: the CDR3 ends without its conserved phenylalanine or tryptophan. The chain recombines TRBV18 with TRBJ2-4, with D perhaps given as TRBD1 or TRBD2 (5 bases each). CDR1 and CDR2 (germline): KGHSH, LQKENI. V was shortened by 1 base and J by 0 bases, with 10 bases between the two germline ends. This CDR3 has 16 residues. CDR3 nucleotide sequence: TGTGCCAGCTCACCACGGGACCACATAGCCAAAAACATTCAGTACCTC. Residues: CASSPRDHIAKNIQYL.

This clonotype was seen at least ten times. The CDR3: CASSLSRAYYEQYF. The CDR3 DNA follows: TGTGCCAGCAGTTTATCCAGGGCCTACTACGAGCAGTACTTC. The chain couples TRBV28 to TRBJ2-7, with D perhaps matching TRBD1 (5 bases). The CDR3 consists of 14 residues. Germline lookup yields CDR1 MDHEN and CDR2 SYDVKM. Trimming left V 1 base short and J 3 bases short, with 10 bases between.

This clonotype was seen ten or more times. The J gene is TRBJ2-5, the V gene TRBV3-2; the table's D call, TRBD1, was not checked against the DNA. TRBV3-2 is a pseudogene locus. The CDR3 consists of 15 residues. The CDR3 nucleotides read TGTGCCAGCAAGGTTACCCCGGCGTTCCAAGAGACCCAGTACTTC. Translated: CASKVTPAFQETQYF.

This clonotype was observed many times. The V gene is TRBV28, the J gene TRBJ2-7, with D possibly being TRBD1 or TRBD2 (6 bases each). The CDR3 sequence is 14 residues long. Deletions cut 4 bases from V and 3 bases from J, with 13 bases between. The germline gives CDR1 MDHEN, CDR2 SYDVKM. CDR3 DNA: TGTGCCAGCAGTTCATTCGGGGGCCACTACGAGCAGTACTTC. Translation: CASSSFGGHYEQYF.

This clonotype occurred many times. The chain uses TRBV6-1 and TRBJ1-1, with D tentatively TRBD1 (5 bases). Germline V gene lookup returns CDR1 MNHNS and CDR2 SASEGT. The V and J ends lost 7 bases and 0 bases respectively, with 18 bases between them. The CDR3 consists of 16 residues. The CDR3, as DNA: TGTGCCAGCACTCTAAAGGGGCGTAGGATGAACACTGAAGCTTTCTTT. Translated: CASTLKGRRMNTEAFF.

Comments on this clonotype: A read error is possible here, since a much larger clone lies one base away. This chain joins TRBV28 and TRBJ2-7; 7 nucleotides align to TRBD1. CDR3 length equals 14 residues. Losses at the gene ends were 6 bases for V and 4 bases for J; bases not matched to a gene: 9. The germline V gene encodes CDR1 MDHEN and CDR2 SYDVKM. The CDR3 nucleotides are TGTGCCAGCAGACCCCCGAGACAGGGTTACGAGCAGTACTTC. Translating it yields CASRPPRQGYEQYF.

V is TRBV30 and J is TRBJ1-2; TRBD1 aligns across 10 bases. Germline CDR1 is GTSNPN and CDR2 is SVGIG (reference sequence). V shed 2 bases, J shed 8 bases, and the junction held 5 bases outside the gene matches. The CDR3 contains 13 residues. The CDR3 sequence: CAWSRQGALGYTF. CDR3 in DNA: TGTGCCTGGAGTCGACAGGGGGCTTTGGGCTACACCTTC.

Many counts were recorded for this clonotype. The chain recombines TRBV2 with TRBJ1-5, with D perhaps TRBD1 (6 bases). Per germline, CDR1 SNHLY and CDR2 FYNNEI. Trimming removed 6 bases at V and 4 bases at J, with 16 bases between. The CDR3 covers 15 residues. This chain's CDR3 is CASRSQGGWNQPQHF. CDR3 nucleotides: TGTGCCAGCAGAAGTCAAGGGGGTTGGAATCAGCCCCAGCATTTT.

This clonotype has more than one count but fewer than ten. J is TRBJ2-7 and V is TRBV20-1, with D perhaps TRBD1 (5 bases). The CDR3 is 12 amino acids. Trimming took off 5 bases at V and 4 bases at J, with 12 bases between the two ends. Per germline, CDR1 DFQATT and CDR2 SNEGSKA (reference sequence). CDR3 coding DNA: TGCAGTGCTGGGGCGCAGGGTTACGAGCAGTACTTC. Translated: CSAGAQGYEQYF.

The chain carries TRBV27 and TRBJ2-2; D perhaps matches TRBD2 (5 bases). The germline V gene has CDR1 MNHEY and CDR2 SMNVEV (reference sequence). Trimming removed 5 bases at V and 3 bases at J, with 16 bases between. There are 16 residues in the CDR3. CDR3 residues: CASSTQRGFHTGELFF. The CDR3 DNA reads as TGTGCCAGCAGTACCCAGAGAGGGTTTCACACCGGGGAGCTGTTTTTT.